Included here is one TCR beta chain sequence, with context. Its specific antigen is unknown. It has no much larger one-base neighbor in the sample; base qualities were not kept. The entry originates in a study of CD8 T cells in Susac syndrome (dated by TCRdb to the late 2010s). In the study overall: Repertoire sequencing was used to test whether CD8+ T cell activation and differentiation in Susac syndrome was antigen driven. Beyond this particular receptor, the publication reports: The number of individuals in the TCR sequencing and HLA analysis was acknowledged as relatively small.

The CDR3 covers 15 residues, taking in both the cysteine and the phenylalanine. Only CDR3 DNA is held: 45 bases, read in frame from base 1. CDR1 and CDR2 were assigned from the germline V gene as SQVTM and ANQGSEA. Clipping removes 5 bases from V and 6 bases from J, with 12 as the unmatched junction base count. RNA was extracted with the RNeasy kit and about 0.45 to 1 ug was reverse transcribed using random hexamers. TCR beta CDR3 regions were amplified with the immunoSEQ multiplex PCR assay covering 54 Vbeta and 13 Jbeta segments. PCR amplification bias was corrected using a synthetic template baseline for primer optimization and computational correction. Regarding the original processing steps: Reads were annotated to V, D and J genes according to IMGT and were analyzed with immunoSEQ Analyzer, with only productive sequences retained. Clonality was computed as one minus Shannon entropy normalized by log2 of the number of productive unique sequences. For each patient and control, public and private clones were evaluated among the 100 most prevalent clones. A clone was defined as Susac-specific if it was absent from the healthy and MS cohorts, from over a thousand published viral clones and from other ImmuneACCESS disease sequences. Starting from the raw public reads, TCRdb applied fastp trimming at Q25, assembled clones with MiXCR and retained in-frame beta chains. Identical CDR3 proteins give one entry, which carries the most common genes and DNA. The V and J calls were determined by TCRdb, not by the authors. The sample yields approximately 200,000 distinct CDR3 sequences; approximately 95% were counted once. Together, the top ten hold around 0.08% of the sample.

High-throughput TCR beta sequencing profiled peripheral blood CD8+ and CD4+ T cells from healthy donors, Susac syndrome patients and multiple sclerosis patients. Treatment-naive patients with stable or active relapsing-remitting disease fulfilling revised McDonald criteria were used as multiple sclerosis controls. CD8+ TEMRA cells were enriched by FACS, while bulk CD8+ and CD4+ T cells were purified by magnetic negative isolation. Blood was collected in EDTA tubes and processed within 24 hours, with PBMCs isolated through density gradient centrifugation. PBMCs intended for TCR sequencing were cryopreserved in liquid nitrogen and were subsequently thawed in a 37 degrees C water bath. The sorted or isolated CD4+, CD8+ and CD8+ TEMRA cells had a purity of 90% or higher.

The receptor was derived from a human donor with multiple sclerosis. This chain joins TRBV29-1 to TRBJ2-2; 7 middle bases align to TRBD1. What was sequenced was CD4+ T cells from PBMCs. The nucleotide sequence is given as TGCAGCGTTCAGAGCGGAGACAGGGTATCCGGGGAGCTGTTTTTT. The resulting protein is CSVQSGDRVSGELFF.